This T cell receptor beta chain is drawn from a study of glioma-infiltrating T cells. Study summary: Before surgery, glioma patients received dexamethasone for at most six days.

Using RNA template, CDR3s of TCR alpha and beta were amplified with iRepertoire arm-PCR. TCRdb reprocessed the multiplex PCR reads with MiXCR, giving one entry per CDR3 protein. The profile shows about 410,000 distinct CDR3 sequences, 35% to 45% of them singletons. Trimming removed 6 bases from V and 0 bases from J, with 15 bases in between. Germline assignment: CDR1 MNHEY and CDR2 SMNVEV (reference sequence). This CDR3 spans 16 amino acids. Sequenced input: glioma tissue, nonneoplastic brain tissue, or PBMCs (not recorded which). The chain couples TRBV27 to TRBJ1-3; a weak D match, TRBD1 (5 bases). The receptor was derived from a human donor with low-grade glioma or glioblastoma, undergoing nonglioma brain surgery, or in good health (not recorded which). The CDR3 sequence is CASRRLGTFSGNTIYF. As DNA, the CDR3 is TGTGCCAGCAGAAGACTGGGGACTTTCTCTGGAAACACCATATATTTT.